These 2 T cell receptor beta chains originate from one sample sequenced in a study of blood T cell repertoires in COVID-19. Profiling relied on immunoSEQ multiplex PCR, and the TCRdb table lists in-frame clones only, not all of them. The sample includes about 300,000 clones, about 91% of them seen just once. Sequencing was carried out using peripheral blood. Receptors originate from a woman aged 25 to 39 who had recovered from COVID-19.

The J gene is TRBJ2-2, the V gene TRBV7-6, with D tentatively TRBD2 (7 bases). The CDR3 is 15 amino acids. Trimming shortened V by 5 bases and J by 7 bases, and 17 bases separated the two germline ends. Germline CDR1 reads SGHVS; CDR2 reads FNYEAQ. CDR3 sequence: CASSPSGGAGGELFF. Here the CDR3 DNA reads TGTGCCAGCAGCCCAAGTGGGGGGGCTGGCGGGGAGCTGTTTTTT.

The V call is TRBV14, the J call TRBJ1-2, with D unclear. CDR3 length: 12 residues. Looked up from germline, CDR1 is SGHDN and CDR2 is FVKESK. The V end was cut by 1 base, the J end by 8 bases, with 8 bases between. The CDR3 protein is CASSQGAGGYTF. For the CDR3, the DNA is TGTGCCAGCAGCCAAGGGGCAGGAGGCTACACCTTC.